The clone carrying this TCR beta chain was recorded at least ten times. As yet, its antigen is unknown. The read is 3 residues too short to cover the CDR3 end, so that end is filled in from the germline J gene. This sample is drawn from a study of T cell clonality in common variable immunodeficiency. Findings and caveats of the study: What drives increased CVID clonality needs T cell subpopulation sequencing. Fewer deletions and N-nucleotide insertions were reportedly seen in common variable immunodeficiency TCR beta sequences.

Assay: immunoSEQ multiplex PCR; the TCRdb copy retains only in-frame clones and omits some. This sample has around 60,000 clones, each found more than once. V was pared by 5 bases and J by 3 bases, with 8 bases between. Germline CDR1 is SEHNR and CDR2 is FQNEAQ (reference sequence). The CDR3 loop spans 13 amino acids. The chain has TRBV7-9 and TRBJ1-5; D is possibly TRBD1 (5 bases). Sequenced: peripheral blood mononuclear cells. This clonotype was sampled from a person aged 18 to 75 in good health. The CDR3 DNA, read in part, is TGTGCCAGCAGCGCCAGGGACAATCAGCCC. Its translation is CASSARDNQP. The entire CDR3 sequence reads CASSARDNQPQHF.